A selection of T cell receptor beta chains follows, all from one sample in a study of cytomegalovirus exposure and HLA in healthy donors. Using immunoSEQ multiplex PCR, the repertoire was profiled, and TCRdb retains in-frame clones only, with some absent. This sample has over 100,000 clones, with roughly 80% found just once. Sequenced input: PBMCs. The receptors come from a man aged 35-49 years in good health and CMV-seronegative. Both conserved end residues are part of each CDR3.

j_call: TRBJ1-2
v_call: TRBV30
cdr3_aa: CAWKRRTLRPNYGYTF

j_call: TRBJ1-3
v_call: TRBV29-1
cdr3_aa: CSVGTGGNTIYF

j_call: TRBJ2-3
v_call: TRBV19
cdr3_aa: CASSIVGRGGGTDTQYF

j_call: TRBJ2-1
v_call: TRBV10-3
cdr3_aa: CAISDPGTSGSNEQFF

j_call: TRBJ2-2
v_call: TRBV9
cdr3_aa: CASSFRTSGGANTGELFF

j_call: TRBJ2-1
v_call: TRBV11-3
cdr3_aa: CASSLTGASYNEQFF

j_call: TRBJ2-1
v_call: TRBV11-2
cdr3_aa: CASSALGGPSSYNEQFF

j_call: TRBJ2-1
v_call: TRBV10-3
cdr3_aa: CAISEEGTSGGAVHNEQFF

j_call: TRBJ2-1
v_call: TRBV6-5
cdr3_aa: CASSGSSYNEQFF

j_call: TRBJ2-7
v_call: TRBV6-1
cdr3_aa: CASSQITGPYEISF

j_call: TRBJ1-6
v_call: TRBV6-5
cdr3_aa: CASSYSGQGNSPLHF

j_call: TRBJ2-2
v_call: TRBV9
cdr3_aa: CASSVVSAMGTGELFF

j_call: TRBJ2-5
v_call: TRBV20-1
cdr3_aa: CSAIKRGTQYF

j_call: TRBJ1-1
v_call: TRBV2
cdr3_aa: CASSDRTGGYTEAFF

j_call: TRBJ2-5
v_call: TRBV6-5
cdr3_aa: CASSSNFRGTTQYF